This is a list of T cell receptor beta chains from one sample in a study of cytomegalovirus exposure and HLA in healthy donors. Profiled with immunoSEQ multiplex PCR; TCRdb holds only in-frame clones, not every one. Of approximately 120,000 clones in the sample, around three quarters were seen once. The sequenced sample was PBMCs. These receptors all stem from a female donor in good health and CMV-seronegative. The CDR3 runs from the conserved cysteine through the conserved F or W.

v_call: TRBV11-2; j_call: TRBJ1-4; cdr3_aa: CASSFISGLRERKLFF
v_call: TRBV7-9; j_call: TRBJ2-1; cdr3_aa: CASSFTGGRDNEQFF
v_call: TRBV7-9; j_call: TRBJ1-2; cdr3_aa: CASSPVGTAIYGYTF
v_call: TRBV13; j_call: TRBJ2-5; cdr3_aa: CASSLWAGETQYF
v_call: TRBV30; j_call: TRBJ1-3; cdr3_aa: CAWSASSGNTIYF
v_call: TRBV19; j_call: TRBJ2-5; cdr3_aa: CASSGQGRETQYF
v_call: TRBV27; j_call: TRBJ1-1; cdr3_aa: CASSLSAEVSEAFF
v_call: TRBV11-2; j_call: TRBJ2-7; cdr3_aa: CASSLEGYEQYF
v_call: TRBV6-5; j_call: TRBJ1-5; cdr3_aa: CASSYSASSNQPQHF
v_call: TRBV18; j_call: TRBJ1-6; cdr3_aa: CASSPNQGFGNSPLHF
v_call: TRBV4-3; j_call: TRBJ1-2; cdr3_aa: CASSQERGRDGYTF
v_call: TRBV11-2; j_call: TRBJ1-6; cdr3_aa: CASSSQRRSSYNSPLHF
v_call: TRBV5-4; j_call: TRBJ2-7; cdr3_aa: CASIGTGAGEQYF
v_call: TRBV29-1; j_call: TRBJ1-5; cdr3_aa: CSAYEGPLGPQHF
v_call: TRBV6-5; j_call: TRBJ2-7; cdr3_aa: CASSRDSVGEQYF
v_call: TRBV6-1; j_call: .; cdr3_aa: CAIAEALLSSYEQYF
v_call: TRBV5-1; j_call: TRBJ2-3; cdr3_aa: CASSRRAVDSTDTQYF
v_call: TRBV27; j_call: TRBJ1-6; cdr3_aa: CASSSPGAGSPLHF
v_call: TRBV18; j_call: TRBJ1-4; cdr3_aa: CASSPSTGNNEKLFF
v_call: TRBV6-5; j_call: TRBJ1-6; cdr3_aa: CASSYSTGISPLHF
v_call: TRBV5-1; j_call: TRBJ1-1; cdr3_aa: CASSLGGANTEAFF
v_call: TRBV9; j_call: TRBJ2-3; cdr3_aa: CASSATLAGVVTDTQYF
v_call: TRBV14; j_call: TRBJ1-3; cdr3_aa: CASSQVSGNTIYF
v_call: TRBV19; j_call: TRBJ1-1; cdr3_aa: CASSTGFTEAFF
v_call: TRBV7-8; j_call: TRBJ1-2; cdr3_aa: CASSLSRQGWSLNGYTF
v_call: TRBV27; j_call: TRBJ2-7; cdr3_aa: CASSLSGGSHEQYF
v_call: TRBV29-1; j_call: TRBJ2-3; cdr3_aa: CSVGLAGGDTQYF
v_call: TRBV19; j_call: TRBJ1-6; cdr3_aa: CATQPGQGFSPLHF
v_call: TRBV15; j_call: TRBJ2-7; cdr3_aa: CATSRETGTTYEQYF